This TCR beta chain is drawn from a study of CXCR3-negative and CXCR3-positive naive CD8 T cells (dated by TCRdb to between 2018 and 2021). Regarding the study in general: Some 130 million TRB reads were obtained in total, roughly 1.5 +/- 0.3 million reads per library. Diversity and physicochemical repertoire analyses were performed on about a dozen donors pooled from two independent experiments. TRBV-TRBJ cluster analysis included naive subsets from roughly 5 donors and memory cells from 3 donors. The study at large found these results: Because surface CD5, which is linked to self-reactivity in mice, was comparable between the naive subsets, TCR interaction strength was also inferred from TRB CDR3 physicochemical properties. Naive CXCR3-negative and CXCR3-positive cells from the same donor showed similar TRBV-TRBJ usage, whereas memory cells showed distinct patterns. Repertoire diversity was comparably high in both naive subsets but much lower in memory CD8+ T cells. CXCR3 expression partially decreased after cryopreservation, so most assays used freshly isolated PBMCs. TRB CDR3s from CXCR3-positive naive cells showed higher hydrophobicity (lower Kidera factor 4), lower energy, and higher strength and volume indices than CXCR3-negative naive cells.

The run used a NextSeq 550. The Human TCR Profiling Kit (MiLaboratory) was used to make UMI-labeled 5' RACE TRB cDNA libraries. The full amount of extracted RNA was used for cDNA synthesis, and the full amount of resulting cDNA was used for PCR amplification. Libraries were prepared in parallel with an identical number of PCR cycles. The authors' analysis ran thus. About 50,000 +/- 10,000 unique UMI-labeled TRB cDNA molecules per library were extracted with MIGEC and MiXCR, with at least two reads per UMI required. Each library averaged about 37,000 +/- 9,700 functional in-frame TRB CDR3 nucleotide clonotypes without stop codons. Diversity metrics, including normalized Shannon-Wiener and Chao1, were computed in VDJtools after downsampling to 5000 UMI-labeled TRB molecules per sample. For the central five CDR3 residues, VDJtools calculated physicochemical properties weighted by clonotype size, namely interaction energy, strength, volume and Kidera factor 4. Once TCRdb had reprocessed the reads, it stored one entry per CDR3 protein sequence and supplied no DNA. None of the V and J calls come from the authors' own analysis; TCRdb made them. The table held for this sample gives some 130,000 distinct CDR3 sequences. The top ten clones comprise approximately 0.3% of the sample.

For every CD8+ T cell subset, over 250,000 cells were flow-sorted straight into RLT lysis buffer, and each subset was sorted in triplicate. To exclude memory contaminants, naive CD8+ T cells were stringently defined as CD45RO-CCR7+CD27+CD95-. Peripheral blood mononuclear cells were isolated from buffy coats by standard density gradient centrifugation. Naive CXCR3-negative and CXCR3-positive CD8+ T cells were flow-sorted on a FACSAria III. Total RNA was extracted from sorted cells with an RNeasy Mini Kit. With regard to this clonotype: Its cognate antigen has yet to be identified.

Including the terminal cysteine and phenylalanine, the CDR3 comprises 15 residues. The record lacks a DNA sequence. From a lookup of the germline V gene (reference sequence), CDR1 and CDR2 are SEHNR and FQNEAQ. The clonotype comes from a human donor in good health. Some clones in this sample may be carry-over from other donors' samples. Sequenced material: naive CXCR3- CD8+ T cells from blood. Reading the label with the study, this specimen's cell subset or site is: CD45RO-CCR7+CD27+CD95- naive CD8+ T cells lacking CXCR3 (TNR3-). The rearrangement joined TRBV7-9 to TRBJ2-3. The CDR3 protein is CASSFGRASTDTQYF.